The TCR beta chain under discussion was sequenced for a study of T cells in Graves' hyperthyroidism and ophthalmopathy (dated by TCRdb to the late 2010s). Study-level background: Peripheral blood samples were taken at the time of initial diagnosis, prior to any treatment. Thyroid tissue and blood T-cell repertoires from six Graves' hyperthyroidism patients were also compared in the study. TCR Vbeta CDR3 sequencing of 120 to 150 peripheral blood samples (43 ophthalmopathy, 70 to 85 hyperthyroidism and around 17 progressor patients) is reported in the paper. The approximately 98 discovery patients were randomly divided into training and test sets at a 7:3 ratio. Prospective prediction of ophthalmopathy was tested in an independent validation cohort consisting of roughly 20 hyperthyroidism patients and 15 or so patients who later progressed to ophthalmopathy. To identify TCR V-J signatures that set the groups apart, the researchers used a discovery cohort of 90 to 100 patients, made up of 40 to 45 with Graves' ophthalmopathy and 57 with stable Graves' hyperthyroidism. Once sampling was done, hyperthyroidism patients were given methimazole at a starting dose of 30 mg daily, whereas ophthalmopathy patients were given high-dose intravenous methylprednisolone. The investigation overall reported the following: No statistical method was used to fix the sample size in advance, and group allocation was not hidden from the investigators. A model built on a 13 V-J signature distinguished ophthalmopathy from stable hyperthyroidism, reaching approximately 89% sensitivity and about 81% specificity in cross-validation and 80%/75% in testing. In validation, the model predicted progression to ophthalmopathy with 55% to 71% sensitivity and 72.22% specificity, a median of 6.5 months before onset. Most expanded thyroid clonotypes (frequency above 0.001) were also detected in blood, suggesting blood repertoires may reflect thyroid immune responses.

Germline trimming amounts to 1 base on V and 5 bases on J, with 4 as the count of junction bases outside the gene matches. Sequences LGHDT (CDR1) and YNNKEL (CDR2) are obtained from the germline V gene (reference sequence). Its CDR3 holds 15 amino acids, cysteine through phenylalanine. CDR3 DNA is the only sequence kept; it has 45 bases, read in frame from the first base. Details on this clonotype: Its antigen remains undetermined. It has no much larger one-base neighbor in the sample; base qualities were not kept.

The TCR beta CDR3 regions were amplified from RNA transcripts. The first round of RT-PCR for the TCR CDR3 was performed with the HTBI primer set and the Qiagen OneStep RT-PCR kit. A second multiplex PCR round built the libraries, followed by size selection and purification. The libraries were sequenced on an Illumina HiSeq2000 using paired-end 100 bp reads. In the original analysis: SOAPnuke was used to process the raw data, removing reads that contained adapters or uncalled bases, had a mean Phred below 15, or lacked an exact match to the constant primer or identifier. High-quality paired reads were merged using COPE v1.2.5, and each unique nucleotide sequence was defined as a clonotype. Clonotypes were aligned to IMGT TRBV, TRBD and TRBJ reference segments using MiTCR v1.1. Analysis was restricted to V-J combinations with a frequency above 0.0001, which covered 99% to 99.2% of repertoires. A TCS score was defined as the ratio of F50 (clonal expansion) to E x V (chaos), with BLOSUM62-based TCRdist applied between CDR3 peptides within each V-J. Welch's t-statistics and random forest reduced 514 V-J features to 10 to 15, which were used in a naive Bayes classifier (R e1071). The public reads were reanalyzed by TCRdb: fastp trimming at Q25, MiXCR alignment, in-frame beta chains only. A single entry per CDR3 protein holds the most common genes and DNA from its merged rows. In this record, the V and J calls reflect TCRdb's handling and not the investigators' own analysis. This sample comprises 600,000 or so distinct CDR3 sequences, about 16% of them detected only once. Jointly, the top ten make up 3% to 4% of the sample.

Stable Graves' hyperthyroidism was defined as the absence of progression to ophthalmopathy over 18 months of follow-up. The hyperthyroidism patients were between 18 and 65 years old and newly diagnosed, with a disease duration of less than 2 months. Exclusion was applied to patients with uncontrolled infections, other autoimmune diseases, pregnancy or lactation. Diagnoses relied on clinical symptoms, serum thyroxine and TRAb, thyroid ultrasound and orbital computed tomography. PBMCs were isolated from 8 to 10 ml of fresh peripheral blood by Ficoll-Paque density gradient centrifugation. Total RNA was extracted with Trizol reagent, and quality was checked on an Agilent 2100 Bioanalyzer.

Sequenced: blood. The chain joins TRBV3-1 to TRBJ2-1, and 8 junctional nucleotides match TRBD2. The clonotype comes from a woman aged 30 to 39 with Graves' hyperthyroidism. The CDR3: CASSQVVSGNNEQFF. The DNA sequence is given as TGTGCCAGCAGCCAAGTAGTTAGCGGGAACAATGAGCAGTTCTTC.